This TCR beta chain appears in the sequencing data of a study of blood T cell repertoires in COVID-19. Study summary: Specimens from acute and convalescent COVID-19 originated in the United States, Italy and Spain.

This CDR3 region has 11 residues. Between the trimmed V and J ends, which lost 5 bases and 8 bases, there was a span of 9 bases. As processed by the authors: Nucleated cell counts were estimated from reference gene primer amplification. Assay: immunoSEQ multiplex PCR; the TCRdb copy retains only in-frame clones and omits some. V, J and clone size were drawn from that table, and D and trimming were deduced from the DNA. The data hold some 120,000 clones, with 70% to 75% observed a single time. V gene TRBV12-3 or TRBV12-4 combines with J gene TRBJ1-1; possible D gene TRBD1, 5 bases. This clonotype originated in a man aged 55-75 years with acute or convalescent COVID-19. Sample: peripheral blood. This chain's CDR3 is CASSAPGEAFF. The DNA of the CDR3 is TGTGCCAGCAGTGCCCCAGGGGAAGCTTTCTTT.